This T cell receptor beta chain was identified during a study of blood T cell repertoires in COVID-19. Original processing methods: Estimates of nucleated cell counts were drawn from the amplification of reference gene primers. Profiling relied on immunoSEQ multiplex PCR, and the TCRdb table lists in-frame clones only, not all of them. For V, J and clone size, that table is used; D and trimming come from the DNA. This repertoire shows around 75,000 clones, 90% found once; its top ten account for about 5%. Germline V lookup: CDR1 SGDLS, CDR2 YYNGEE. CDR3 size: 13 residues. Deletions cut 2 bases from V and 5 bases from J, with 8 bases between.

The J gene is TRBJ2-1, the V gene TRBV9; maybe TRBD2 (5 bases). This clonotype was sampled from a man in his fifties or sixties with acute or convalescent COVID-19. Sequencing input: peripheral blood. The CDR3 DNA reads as TGTGCCAGCAGCGTTACCGGGAACAATGAGCAGTTCTTC. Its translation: CASSVTGNNEQFF.